Below are 32 T cell receptor beta chains sequenced from a single sample in a study of blood T cell repertoires in COVID-19 (TCRdb year 2020). Libraries were built with the immunoSEQ multiplex PCR assay. Entries here come from immuneACCESS through TCRdb and include only in-frame sequences with V and J called. Some clones fail to appear in such tables; in the studies checked, an unresolved V gene covers under half of the shortfall, and the cause of the remainder is unknown. This sample comprises 85,000 to 90,000 clones, approximately 86% of them detected only once. The ten most abundant clones make up around 1.3% of the sample. The source material was peripheral blood. Every receptor here comes from an elderly man with active or convalescent COVID-19.

This rearrangement joins TRBV29-1 to TRBJ1-2; D remains unclear. Germline V CDR1 and CDR2: SQVTM, ANQGSEA. The CDR3 has 11 amino acids. Trimming left V 1 base short and J 4 bases short, with 4 bases between. CDR3 DNA: TGCAGCGTTGAAGCCTTCTATGGCTACACCTTC. Protein sequence: CSVEAFYGYTF.

The V and J genes are TRBV5-6 and TRBJ2-5; TRBD1 matches at 10 bases. The CDR3 totals 14 residues. Trimming took 4 bases from V and 5 from J; bases not matched to a gene: 5. Germline CDR1 is SGHDT and CDR2 is YYEEEE. Here the CDR3 reads CASSGMTGGETQYF. Here the CDR3 DNA reads TGTGCCAGCAGCGGGATGACAGGGGGCGAGACCCAGTACTTC.

The chain recombines TRBV6-2 or TRBV6-3 with TRBJ2-7; 15 nucleotides agree with TRBD2. The CDR3 is made up of 21 amino acids. V gave up 2 bases and J gave up 0 bases; unmatched junction bases: 14. Germline CDR1 and CDR2: MNHEY and SVGEGT. For the CDR3, the DNA is TGTGCCAGCAGTTACGGGACTAGCGGGAGGACCGATAAGTTAAGCTCCTACGAGCAGTACTTC. The encoded protein is CASSYGTSGRTDKLSSYEQYF.

The J gene is TRBJ1-4, the V gene TRBV10-3; D unclear. Trimming removed 8 bases from V and 7 bases from J, with 14 bases in between. The CDR3 consists of 13 residues. Germline lookup yields CDR1 ENHRY and CDR2 SYGVKD. CDR3 amino acids: CAIGVGASEKLFF. The CDR3 region has the DNA TGTGCCATCGGCGTGGGCGCGAGTGAAAAACTGTTTTTT.

V gene TRBV15 combines with J gene TRBJ1-1; TRBD1 aligns across 8 bases. Germline V lookup: CDR1 LNHNV, CDR2 YYDKDF (reference sequence). The V gene end was trimmed by 2 bases and the J gene end by 11 bases; junction bases not matched to a gene: 7. The CDR3 spans 13 residues. The CDR3 sequence is CATSRRSRDRAFF. The CDR3 DNA sequence: TGTGCCACCAGCAGACGATCCCGGGACAGGGCTTTCTTT. Based on the CDR3 plus reference TRBV15 and TRBJ1-1, the full variable domain is DAMVIQNPRYQVTQFGKPVTLSCSQTLNHNVMYWYQQKSSQAPKLLFHYYDKDFNNEADTPDNFQSRRPNTSFCFLDIRSPGLGDTAMYLCATSRRSRDRAFFGQGTRLTVV.

The chain couples TRBV5-4 to TRBJ2-1, with 8 nucleotides matching TRBD1. This CDR3 comprises 15 residues. The J segment lost 5 bases and the V segment lost 0 bases, leaving 4 bases of the junction unmatched. The germline gives CDR1 SGHNT, CDR2 YYREEE (reference sequence). CDR3 sequence: CASSLGGQANNEQFF. The CDR3 coding sequence is TGTGCCAGCAGCTTGGGGGGACAGGCAAACAATGAGCAGTTCTTC.

The chain uses TRBV5-4 and TRBJ2-7, with no clear D. The CDR3 totals 13 residues. The V and J ends lost 1 base and 5 bases respectively, with 10 bases between them. Per the germline V gene, CDR1 is SGHNT and CDR2 is YYREEE (reference sequence). The CDR3 DNA sequence: TGTGCCAGCAGCTTGCAAAATTCCCACGAGCAGTACTTC. It codes for CASSLQNSHEQYF.

The chain links TRBV19 to TRBJ2-2; possibly TRBD1 for D (7 bases). V gave up 5 bases and J gave up 7 bases, with 17 bases separating them. The CDR3 contains 15 residues. Per germline, CDR1 LNHDA and CDR2 SQIVND (reference sequence). CDR3 coding DNA: TGTGCCAGTAGTCCCGTAGGAGGGGGCGGCGGGGAGCTGTTTTTT. This encodes CASSPVGGGGGELFF. The whole variable domain, filled in from reference TRBV19 and TRBJ2-2, reads DGGITQSPKYLFRKEGQNVTLSCEQNLNHDAMYWYRQDPGQGLRLIYYSQIVNDFQKGDIAEGYSVSREKKESFPLTVTSAQKNPTAFYLCASSPVGGGGGELFFGEGSRLTVL.

CDR3 bases: TGTGCCAGCAGCTTTCAACAGGGGGCACCCTACGAGCAGTACTTC. Translating it yields CASSFQQGAPYEQYF. The V call is TRBV7-9, the J call TRBJ2-7; TRBD1 aligns across 9 bases. The germline V gene has CDR1 SEHNR and CDR2 FQNEAQ (reference sequence). The junction had 5 bases not matched to a gene; V was cut back by 3 bases and J by 2 bases. CDR3 length: 15 amino acids.

The chain uses TRBV7-6 and TRBJ2-1; D may be TRBD2 (6 bases). CDR1 SGHVS and CDR2 FNYEAQ come from the germline V gene. CDR3 length equals 15 residues. V lost 8 bases and J lost 0, with 14 bases in between. The chain's CDR3 is CASGFAGTSYNEQFF. CDR3 nucleotide sequence: TGTGCCAGCGGTTTCGCGGGAACCTCCTACAATGAGCAGTTCTTC.

The rearrangement uses TRBV11-1 and TRBJ2-7, with 8 positions matching TRBD1. This CDR3 is 15 amino acids long. Germline CDR1 SGHAT, CDR2 FQDESV (reference sequence). V lost 5 bases, J lost 1 base, and 7 bases stayed unmatched. CDR3 in DNA: TGTGCCAGCAGCGTTGAGACAGGGGTTTCCTACGAGCAGTACTTC. Amino acids: CASSVETGVSYEQYF.

The chain uses TRBV20-1 and TRBJ2-1, with 7 bases that match TRBD1. With V trimmed by 6 bases and J by 7 bases, 12 bases remained unmatched. Germline CDR1 DFQATT, CDR2 SNEGSKA (reference sequence). The CDR3 runs to 14 residues. In nucleotides, the CDR3 is TGCAGTGCAAGTACAGGGGTATTAATTAATGAGCAGTTCTTC. Amino acid sequence: CSASTGVLINEQFF.

V is TRBV7-8 and J is TRBJ1-3, with D tentatively TRBD1 (6 bases). With 3 bases removed from V and 4 bases from J, the gap between germline ends came to 10 bases. Germline lookup yields CDR1 SGHVS and CDR2 FQNEAQ. The CDR3 is 14 amino acids. Written as DNA, the CDR3 is TGTGCCAGCAGCTTCACAGGGTTGGGAAACACCATATATTTT. Translating gives CASSFTGLGNTIYF. Complete variable domain (other parts from reference TRBV7-8 and TRBJ1-3): GAGVSQSPRYKVAKRGQDVALRCDPISGHVSLFWYQQALGQGPEFLTYFQNEAQLDKSGLPSDRFFAERPEGSVSTLKIQRTQQEDSAVYLCASSFTGLGNTIYFGEGSWLTVV.

V usage is TRBV19 and J usage is TRBJ2-2, with 9 bases lining up with TRBD1. The trim removed 3 bases at V and 6 bases at J, leaving 8 bases unmatched. CDR1 is LNHDA and CDR2 is SQIVND in the germline V gene (reference sequence). The CDR3 is 16 residues long. The CDR3 reads CASSILPGQGAGELFF. The CDR3 bases are TGTGCCAGTAGTATCCTACCGGGACAGGGCGCCGGGGAGCTGTTTTTT. The entire variable domain, with the rest obtained from reference TRBV19 and TRBJ2-2, is as follows: DGGITQSPKYLFRKEGQNVTLSCEQNLNHDAMYWYRQDPGQGLRLIYYSQIVNDFQKGDIAEGYSVSREKKESFPLTVTSAQKNPTAFYLCASSILPGQGAGELFFGEGSRLTVL.

The rearrangement links TRBV5-1 to TRBJ2-2, with 12 positions matching TRBD1. This CDR3 is 16 amino acids long. Germline CDR1 and CDR2: SGHRS and YFSETQ. J gave up 5 bases and V 4 bases, and 6 bases lay outside the gene matches. CDR3 nucleotide sequence: TGCGCCAGCAGCGACCCGGGACAGGGGGCGACCGGGGAGCTGTTTTTT. Protein product: CASSDPGQGATGELFF.

The rearrangement uses TRBV6-1 and TRBJ1-3, with D unclear. V was shortened by 1 base and J by 4 bases, with 8 bases between the two germline ends. The CDR3 runs 14 residues. The germline gives CDR1 MNHNS, CDR2 SASEGT. This chain's CDR3 is CASSEGAEGNTIYF. For the CDR3, the DNA is TGTGCCAGCAGTGAAGGGGCCGAAGGAAACACCATATATTTT.

The chain links TRBV6-5 to TRBJ2-1; 10 bases are a match to TRBD2. The CDR3 is 15 residues long. Germline CDR1 MNHEY, CDR2 SVGAGI. V trimming: 7 bases; J trimming: 8 bases; junction bases outside the gene matches: 11. CDR3 coding DNA: TGTGCCAGCAACCCTAGCGGGAGTCTTTTCTATGAGCAGTTCTTC. Residues: CASNPSGSLFYEQFF.

The chain employs TRBV9 and TRBJ1-4; 7 positions match TRBD1. V gave up 2 bases and J gave up 3 bases; unmatched junction bases: 7. The germline V gene has CDR1 SGDLS and CDR2 YYNGEE. This CDR3 comprises 16 residues. The CDR3 bases are TGTGCCAGCAGCGTTTGGGGGCAGGGGGCTAATGAAAAACTGTTTTTT. Its protein product is CASSVWGQGANEKLFF.

The chain employs TRBV19 and TRBJ2-7, with 11 bases identical to TRBD2. Losses at the gene ends were 5 bases for V and 1 base for J; bases not matched to a gene: 4. This CDR3 contains 15 residues. Germline V gene sequence: CDR1 LNHDA, CDR2 SQIVND (reference sequence). CDR3 sequence: CASSPTSGASYEQYF. The CDR3 nucleotides are TGTGCCAGTAGTCCGACTAGCGGGGCTTCCTACGAGCAGTACTTC.

This chain uses TRBV2 with TRBJ1-2; D is possibly TRBD1 (5 bases). Germline V gene sequence: CDR1 SNHLY, CDR2 FYNNEI. The V gene lost 5 bases and the J gene lost 7 bases, with 14 bases spanning the gap. The CDR3 is 13 amino acids. CDR3 DNA: TGTGCCAGCAGTCGGGACGTCGGGGGTGGCTACACCTTC. Its translation: CASSRDVGGGYTF.

J is TRBJ1-1 and V is TRBV5-1; D is possibly TRBD1 (5 bases). The V end was cut by 4 bases, the J end by 5 bases, with 15 bases between. The CDR3 covers 14 residues. Germline V CDR1 and CDR2: SGHRS, YFSETQ. The CDR3 DNA reads as TGCGCCAGCAGCCTGGGGTCGGGGGGTACTGAAGCTTTCTTT. This gives the protein CASSLGSGGTEAFF.

This chain links TRBV4-1 with TRBJ2-1; tentative D call: TRBD1 (5 bases). This CDR3 is 13 amino acids long. Looked up from germline, CDR1 is MGHRA and CDR2 is YSYEKL. With 4 bases removed from V and 3 bases from J, the gap between germline ends came to 7 bases. CDR3 amino acids: CASSPDNYNEQFF. As DNA, the CDR3 is TGCGCCAGCAGCCCGGACAACTACAATGAGCAGTTCTTC.

J is TRBJ1-6 and V is TRBV20-1; weak D call: TRBD1 (6 bases). The V and J ends lost 3 bases and 8 bases respectively, with 17 bases between them. The CDR3 length is 15 residues. The germline V gene has CDR1 DFQATT and CDR2 SNEGSKA (reference sequence). The CDR3 here is CSASGRTGLYSPLHF. The CDR3 DNA is TGCAGTGCTAGTGGTAGAACAGGGCTGTATTCACCCCTCCACTTT.

The chain uses TRBV7-9 and TRBJ2-7, with 9 positions matching TRBD2. The CDR3 consists of 19 residues. After removal of 5 bases from V and 3 bases from J, the junction contained 20 bases not matched to a gene. Germline CDR1 and CDR2: SEHNR and FQNEAQ (reference sequence). CDR3 loop: CASSPSGGRAKDSIYEQYF. Here the CDR3 DNA reads TGTGCCAGCAGCCCCTCGGGCGGGAGGGCCAAGGATAGCATCTACGAGCAGTACTTC.

The V gene is TRBV9, the J gene TRBJ1-6; no clear D. Germline CDR1 and CDR2: SGDLS and YYNGEE. The CDR3 extends over 15 amino acids. V was cut by 3 bases and J by 6 bases, with 13 bases left in between. The CDR3 nucleotides read TGTGCCAGCAGCGACTTAGCTTTCTCTAATTCACCCCTCCACTTT. Protein product: CASSDLAFSNSPLHF.

The rearrangement joins TRBV7-2 to TRBJ2-3, with 9 bases aligning to TRBD1. The length of the CDR3 is 16 residues. The germline CDR1 and CDR2 sequences are SGHTA and FQGNSA. The V gene end was trimmed by 5 bases and the J gene end by 0 bases; junction bases not matched to a gene: 6. CDR3 amino acids: CASSTTGTGSTDTQYF. Written as DNA, the CDR3 is TGTGCCAGCAGCACCACCGGGACAGGGAGCACAGATACGCAGTATTTT.

The rearrangement links TRBV5-6 to TRBJ2-3; 10 nucleotides align to TRBD2. Germline V lookup: CDR1 SGHDT, CDR2 YYEEEE. The CDR3 has 16 amino acids. Trimming removed 5 bases from V and 2 bases from J; junction bases left unmatched: 8. The CDR3 protein is CASRYGLAEITDTQYF. The CDR3 DNA reads TGTGCCAGCAGATACGGACTAGCGGAAATCACAGATACGCAGTATTTT.

V gene TRBV7-8 combines with J gene TRBJ2-3; 12 nucleotides line up with TRBD2. The trim removed 4 bases at V and 4 bases at J, leaving 3 bases unmatched. In germline, CDR1 is SGHVS, CDR2 FQNEAQ. The CDR3 covers 15 residues. CDR3 loop: CASSSRLAGADTQYF. CDR3 DNA: TGTGCCAGCAGCTCAAGACTAGCGGGAGCAGATACGCAGTATTTT. Filled out from reference TRBV7-8 and TRBJ2-3, the complete variable domain reads GAGVSQSPRYKVAKRGQDVALRCDPISGHVSLFWYQQALGQGPEFLTYFQNEAQLDKSGLPSDRFFAERPEGSVSTLKIQRTQQEDSAVYLCASSSRLAGADTQYFGPGTRLTVL.

This clone was observed a few times. The chain uses TRBV4-3 and TRBJ2-7, with D possibly being TRBD2 (7 bases). Per germline, CDR1 LGHNA and CDR2 YSLEER. The CDR3 is made up of 16 amino acids. V gave up 1 base and J gave up 3 bases, with 16 bases separating them. The CDR3 loop is CASSQVGAGHRYEQYF. For the CDR3, the DNA is TGCGCCAGCAGCCAAGTTGGAGCGGGACACCGCTACGAGCAGTACTTC.

This clone has a single count. This chain connects TRBV11-3 to TRBJ1-5; D unclear. Germline CDR1 SGHNT, CDR2 YENEEA. Trimming took 2 bases from V and 3 from J, leaving 8 bases between them. The CDR3 is made up of 14 amino acids. CDR3 protein: CASSLSEINQPQHF. In DNA form, the CDR3 reads TGTGCCAGCAGCTTATCGGAGATCAATCAGCCCCAGCATTTT.

The chain is built from TRBV9 and TRBJ2-2; 8 bases agree with TRBD2. With 4 bases clipped from V and 7 bases from J, the junction kept 6 bases outside the gene matches. Germline V gives CDR1 SGDLS, CDR2 YYNGEE. This CDR3 has 14 amino acids. The CDR3 DNA follows: TGTGCCAGCAGCAATAGCGGGACGGTCGGGGAGCTGTTTTTT. This codes for CASSNSGTVGELFF.

V gene TRBV5-1 combines with J gene TRBJ2-1, with 8 bases lining up with TRBD1. V lost 2 bases, J lost 8 bases, and 3 bases stayed unmatched. The CDR3 consists of 13 residues. In germline, CDR1 is SGHRS, CDR2 YFSETQ. As DNA, the CDR3 is TGCGCCAGCAGCTTCGACAGGGGATATGAGCAGTTCTTC. It codes for CASSFDRGYEQFF.